A single T cell receptor beta chain is shown here with its context. V was clipped by 1 base and J by 7 bases, with 5 bases between them. This CDR3 region has 13 residues. Germline loops: CDR1 SGHTA, CDR2 FQGNSA. The sample belongs to a study of immune characterization of retroperitoneal liposarcoma. TCRdb called the PCR reads again in MiXCR, with one record for every CDR3 protein. Among 7,900 or so distinct CDR3 sequences, about two fifths were seen once, and the ten largest hold approximately 15%. The sequenced material came from tumor tissue. The sequence derives from a male donor with retroperitoneal liposarcoma. The chain is built from TRBV7-2 and TRBJ1-6, with D unclear. The CDR3 region has the DNA TGTGCCAGCAGCTTAGGCAGGAATTCACCCCTCCACTTT. Translation gives CASSLGRNSPLHF.